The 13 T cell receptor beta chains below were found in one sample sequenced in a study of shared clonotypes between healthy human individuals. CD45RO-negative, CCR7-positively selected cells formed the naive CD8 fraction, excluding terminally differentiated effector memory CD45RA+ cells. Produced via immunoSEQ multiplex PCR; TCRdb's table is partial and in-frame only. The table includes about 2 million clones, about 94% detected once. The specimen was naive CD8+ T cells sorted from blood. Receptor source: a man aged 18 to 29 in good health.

CDR3 coding DNA: TGCAGCGTTGAAGACCTCCCGGACAGGGGACAAGAGACCCAGTACTTC. It translates to CSVEDLPDRGQETQYF. This sequence joins TRBV29-1 and TRBJ2-5, with 9 bases fitting TRBD1. The CDR3 length is 16 residues. With 0 bases clipped from V and 2 bases from J, the junction kept 7 bases outside the gene matches. Germline CDR1 is SQVTM and CDR2 is ANQGSEA.

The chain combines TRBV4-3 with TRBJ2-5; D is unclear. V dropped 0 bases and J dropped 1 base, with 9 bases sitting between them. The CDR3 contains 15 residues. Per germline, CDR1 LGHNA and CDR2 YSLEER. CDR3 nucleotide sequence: TGCGCCAGCAGCCAAGATCTAACTTTCCAAGAGACCCAGTACTTC. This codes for CASSQDLTFQETQYF.

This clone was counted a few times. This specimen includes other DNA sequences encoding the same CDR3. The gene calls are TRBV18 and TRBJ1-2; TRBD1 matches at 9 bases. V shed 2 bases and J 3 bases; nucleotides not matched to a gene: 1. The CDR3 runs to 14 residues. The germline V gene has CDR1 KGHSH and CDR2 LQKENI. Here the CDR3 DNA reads TGTGCCAGCTCACCAGGGACAGGGCACTATGGCTACACCTTC. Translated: CASSPGTGHYGYTF.

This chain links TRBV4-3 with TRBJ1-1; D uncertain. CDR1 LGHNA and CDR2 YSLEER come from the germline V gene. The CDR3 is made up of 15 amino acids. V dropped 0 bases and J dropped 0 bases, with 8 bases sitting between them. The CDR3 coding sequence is TGCGCCAGCAGCCAAGATCCCTACATGAACACTGAAGCTTTCTTT. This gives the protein CASSQDPYMNTEAFF.

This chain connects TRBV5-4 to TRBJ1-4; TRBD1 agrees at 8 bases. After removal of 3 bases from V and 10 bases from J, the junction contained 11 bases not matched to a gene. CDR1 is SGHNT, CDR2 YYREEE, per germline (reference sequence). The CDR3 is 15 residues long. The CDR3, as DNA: TGTGCCAGCAGCTGGACGGACAGGGAGGGAGGAAAACTGTTTTTT. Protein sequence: CASSWTDREGGKLFF.

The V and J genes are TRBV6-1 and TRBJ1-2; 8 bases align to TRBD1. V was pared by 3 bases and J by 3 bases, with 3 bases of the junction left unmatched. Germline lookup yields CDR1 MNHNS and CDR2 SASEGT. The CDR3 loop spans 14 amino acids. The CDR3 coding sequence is TGTGCCAGCAGTGAGCAGGGACAGGACTATGGCTACACCTTC. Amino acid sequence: CASSEQGQDYGYTF.

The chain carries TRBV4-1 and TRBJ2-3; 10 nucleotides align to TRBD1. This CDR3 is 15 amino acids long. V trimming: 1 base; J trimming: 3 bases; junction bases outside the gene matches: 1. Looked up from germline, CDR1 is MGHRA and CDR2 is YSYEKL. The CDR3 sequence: CASSQGQGATDTQYF. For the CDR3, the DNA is TGCGCCAGCAGCCAAGGACAGGGGGCAACAGATACGCAGTATTTT.

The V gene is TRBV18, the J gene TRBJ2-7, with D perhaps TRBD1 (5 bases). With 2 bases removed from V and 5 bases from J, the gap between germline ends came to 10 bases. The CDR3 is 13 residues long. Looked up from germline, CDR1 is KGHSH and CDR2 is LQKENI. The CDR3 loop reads CASSPSRAHEQYF. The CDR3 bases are TGTGCCAGCTCACCATCCAGGGCCCACGAGCAGTACTTC.

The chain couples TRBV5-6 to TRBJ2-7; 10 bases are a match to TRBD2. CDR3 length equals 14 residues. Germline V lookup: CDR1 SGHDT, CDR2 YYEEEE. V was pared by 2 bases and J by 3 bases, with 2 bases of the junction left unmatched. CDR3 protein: CASSFSSGGYEQYF. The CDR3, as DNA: TGTGCCAGCAGCTTTTCTAGCGGGGGCTACGAGCAGTACTTC. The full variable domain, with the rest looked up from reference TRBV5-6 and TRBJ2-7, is DAGVTQSPTHLIKTRGQQVTLRCSPKSGHDTVSWYQQALGQGPQFIFQYYEEEERQRGNFPDRFSGHQFPNYSSELNVNALLLGDSALYLCASSFSSGGYEQYFGPGTRLTVT.

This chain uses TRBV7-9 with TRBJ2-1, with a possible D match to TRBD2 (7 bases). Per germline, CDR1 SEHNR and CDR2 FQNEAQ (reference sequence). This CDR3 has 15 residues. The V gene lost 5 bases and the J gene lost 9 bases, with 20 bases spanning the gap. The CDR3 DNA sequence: TGTGCCAGCAGCCCGGCCGGGGCAGGGGAGGGTGAGCAGTTCTTC. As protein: CASSPAGAGEGEQFF.

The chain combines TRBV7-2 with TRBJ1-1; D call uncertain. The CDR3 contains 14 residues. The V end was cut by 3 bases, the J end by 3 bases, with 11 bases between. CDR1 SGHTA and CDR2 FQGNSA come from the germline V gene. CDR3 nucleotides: TGTGCCAGCAGCTTCCAATCCGGGGACACTGAAGCTTTCTTT. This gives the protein CASSFQSGDTEAFF.

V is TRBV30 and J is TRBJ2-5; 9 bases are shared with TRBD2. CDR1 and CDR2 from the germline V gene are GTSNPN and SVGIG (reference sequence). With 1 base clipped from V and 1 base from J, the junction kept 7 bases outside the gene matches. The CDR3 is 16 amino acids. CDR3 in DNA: TGTGCCTGGAGTGGTGGCGCGGGAGGGCTCCAAGAGACCCAGTACTTC. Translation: CAWSGGAGGLQETQYF.

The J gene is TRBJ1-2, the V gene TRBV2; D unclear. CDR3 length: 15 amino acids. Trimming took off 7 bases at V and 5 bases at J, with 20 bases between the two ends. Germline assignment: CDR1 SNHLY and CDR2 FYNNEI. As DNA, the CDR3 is TGTGCCAGCAAGTATGGCTCGGCAAGCTTTTATGGCTACACCTTC. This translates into CASKYGSASFYGYTF.